The 24 T cell receptor beta chains below all came from one sample that was sequenced in a study of long-term antiretroviral therapy in people with HIV. The authors ran the immunoSEQ assay, v3.0, at survey level. Data came from immunoSEQ multiplex PCR; TCRdb stores just in-frame clones and leaves some out. The sample yields 22,000 or so clones, 80% to 90% seen once. The sequences come from unsorted PBMCs, collected 2.6 years after starting antiretroviral therapy. The receptors were sampled from a woman aged 45-65 years with HIV.

The chain uses TRBV7-9 and TRBJ2-3, with D hard to call. Germline-derived CDR1 and CDR2 are SEHNR and FQNEAQ (reference sequence). CDR3 length equals 11 residues. V dropped 5 bases and J dropped 4 bases, with 4 bases sitting between them. CDR3 coding DNA: TGTGCCAGCAGCCGCGCAGATACGCAGTATTTT. Protein sequence: CASSRADTQYF.

The CDR3: CASSSDSGSNYNEQFF. DNA of the CDR3: TGCGCCAGCAGCTCCGACTCAGGGTCCAACTACAATGAGCAGTTCTTC. This chain uses TRBV5-1 with TRBJ2-1, with D tentatively TRBD1 (5 bases). V was pared by 3 bases and J by 3 bases, with 16 bases between. The CDR3 covers 16 residues. CDR1 and CDR2 (germline): SGHRS, YFSETQ.

V gene TRBV28 combines with J gene TRBJ1-1, with 7 bases matching TRBD1. Germline assignment: CDR1 MDHEN and CDR2 SYDVKM. There are 16 residues in the CDR3. Trimming cost V 4 bases and J 6 bases; bases outside gene matches: 14. The CDR3 coding sequence is TGTGCCAGCAGTTCTCTAGACGTCGACAGGGAGGCTGAAGCTTTCTTT. It translates to CASSSLDVDREAEAFF.

This clone was detected a few times. The genes are TRBV14 and TRBJ2-5; TRBD2 aligns across 13 bases. Trimming at V came to 3 bases and at J to 2 bases, leaving 3 bases not matched to a gene. CDR3 length: 16 residues. Germline assignment: CDR1 SGHDN and CDR2 FVKESK. The CDR3 nucleotides read TGTGCCAGCAGCCATTGGACTAGCGGGAGTCAAGAGACCCAGTACTTC. Translation gives CASSHWTSGSQETQYF.

This clone has a handful of counts. This chain links TRBV19 with TRBJ1-1, with 9 bases fitting TRBD1. This CDR3 is built from 14 residues. The J segment lost 5 bases and the V segment lost 8 bases, leaving 9 bases of the junction unmatched. Germline V CDR1 and CDR2: LNHDA, SQIVND (reference sequence). The CDR3 protein is CASETGTGRTEAFF. For the CDR3, the DNA is TGTGCCAGTGAAACCGGGACAGGGCGGACTGAAGCTTTCTTT.

The rearrangement links TRBV2 to TRBJ1-1; TRBD1 might be the D (6 bases). The germline V gene has CDR1 SNHLY and CDR2 FYNNEI. The CDR3 sequence is 14 residues long. Trimming left V 5 bases short and J 5 bases short, with 15 bases between. The CDR3 sequence: CASSYTGNLTEAFF. The DNA of the CDR3 is TGTGCCAGCAGTTATACAGGGAATCTTACTGAAGCTTTCTTT. Drawing the rest from reference TRBV2 and TRBJ1-1, the complete variable domain is EPEVTQTPSHQVTQMGQEVILRCVPISNHLYFYWYRQILGQKVEFLVSFYNNEISEKSEIFDDQFSVERPDGSNFTLKIRSTKLEDSAMYFCASSYTGNLTEAFFGQGTRLTVV.

The J gene is TRBJ1-2, the V gene TRBV7-2; no clear D. This CDR3 contains 12 residues. Trimming pared 2 bases from V and 8 bases from J, leaving 9 bases between. CDR1 SGHTA and CDR2 FQGNSA come from the germline V gene. CDR3 DNA: TGTGCCAGCAGCTTAATGACGAGAGGCTACACCTTC. Protein: CASSLMTRGYTF.

The genes are TRBV6-5 and TRBJ1-1; D ambiguous. The V and J ends lost 5 bases and 3 bases respectively, with 13 bases between them. The CDR3 runs to 14 residues. From germline, CDR1 is MNHEY and CDR2 SVGAGI. CDR3 region: CASSPLPQYTEAFF. The DNA for the CDR3 is TGTGCCAGCAGTCCACTTCCACAGTACACTGAAGCTTTCTTT.

The gene calls are TRBV6-1 and TRBJ2-7; D is ambiguous. The CDR3 runs to 10 residues. Trimming cost V 4 bases and J 4 bases, with 2 bases left between them. Per the germline V gene, CDR1 is MNHNS and CDR2 is SASEGT. The CDR3 sequence: CASSAYEQYF. CDR3 bases: TGTGCCAGCAGTGCGTACGAGCAGTACTTC.

V is TRBV11-1 and J is TRBJ2-1; no clear D. The CDR3 runs 13 residues. Trimming took off 2 bases at V and 5 bases at J, with 7 bases between the two ends. Germline V gene data show CDR1 as SGHAT and CDR2 as FQDESV (reference sequence). In nucleotides, the CDR3 is TGTGCCAGCAGCTTAATTCAGAACAATGAGCAGTTCTTC. This encodes CASSLIQNNEQFF.

The chain employs TRBV11-1 and TRBJ2-1, with a tentative D call TRBD2 (5 bases). The CDR3 covers 16 residues. Germline CDR1 SGHAT, CDR2 FQDESV (reference sequence). The V gene lost 5 bases and the J gene lost 6 bases, with 20 bases spanning the gap. The CDR3 sequence is CASSNPQAGGGNEQFF. The CDR3 DNA follows: TGTGCCAGCAGCAACCCCCAGGCGGGCGGAGGCAATGAGCAGTTCTTC.

This rearrangement joins TRBV5-3 to TRBJ2-7, with TRBD2 as a possible D gene (6 bases). TRBV5-3 is assigned to the ORF class and has an uncertain function. The CDR3 totals 15 residues. V lost 8 bases and J 3 bases, leaving 21 bases between the germline ends. This chain's CDR3 is CASRGKERAIYEQYF. For the CDR3, the DNA is TGTGCCAGTAGAGGAAAAGAGCGGGCTATCTACGAGCAGTACTTC.

This clone was found once. The gene calls are TRBV5-1 and TRBJ1-4, with TRBD1 as a possible D gene (6 bases). The CDR3 consists of 15 residues. Germline V lookup: CDR1 SGHRS, CDR2 YFSETQ. Trimming stripped 4 bases from V and 7 bases from J, with 17 bases between. CDR3: CASSEGGGGGEKLFF. The CDR3 DNA is TGCGCCAGCAGCGAGGGAGGGGGAGGAGGTGAAAAACTGTTTTTT. The full variable domain, rest sourced from reference TRBV5-1 and TRBJ1-4, is KAGVTQTPRYLIKTRGQQVTLSCSPISGHRSVSWYQQTPGQGLQFLFEYFSETQRNKGNFPGRFSGRQFSNSRSEMNVSTLELGDSALYLCASSEGGGGGEKLFFGSGTQLSVL.

The chain recombines TRBV2 with TRBJ2-3; 7 positions match TRBD2. This CDR3 spans 19 amino acids. Germline V CDR1 and CDR2: SNHLY, FYNNEI. V lost 0 bases to trimming and J lost 1 base; unmatched junction nucleotides: 13. CDR3 in amino acids: CASSEAPSGIRRGTDTQYF. The CDR3 nucleotides read TGTGCCAGCAGTGAAGCTCCCAGCGGGATCAGACGAGGCACAGATACGCAGTATTTT.

This clone was detected once. This rearrangement joins TRBV5-1 to TRBJ2-3; D call uncertain. The CDR3 is made up of 12 amino acids. V dropped 2 bases and J dropped 4 bases, with 5 bases sitting between them. Germline V gene lookup returns CDR1 SGHRS and CDR2 YFSETQ. CDR3 sequence (DNA): TGCGCCAGCAGCTTTGGTGCAGATACGCAGTATTTT. Protein sequence: CASSFGADTQYF.

The chain is built from TRBV5-1 and TRBJ2-3; 8 bases map to TRBD1. Looked up from germline, CDR1 is SGHRS and CDR2 is YFSETQ. The CDR3 runs 16 residues. J lost 6 bases, V lost 4 bases, and 13 bases had no gene match. In DNA, the CDR3 is TGCGCCAGCAGCCTCGGACAGGGAGGAAGACCGGATACGCAGTATTTT. Translation: CASSLGQGGRPDTQYF. Complete variable domain (other parts from reference TRBV5-1 and TRBJ2-3): KAGVTQTPRYLIKTRGQQVTLSCSPISGHRSVSWYQQTPGQGLQFLFEYFSETQRNKGNFPGRFSGRQFSNSRSEMNVSTLELGDSALYLCASSLGQGGRPDTQYFGPGTRLTVL.

In DNA, the CDR3 is TGTGCCAGCAGCAAGCTTATCGGGGAGGCCCCCTACAATGAGCAGTTCTTC. It codes for CASSKLIGEAPYNEQFF. The J gene is TRBJ2-1, the V gene TRBV11-1, with D possibly being TRBD2 (6 bases). V gave up 5 bases and J gave up 2 bases, with 19 bases separating them. Germline V gives CDR1 SGHAT, CDR2 FQDESV (reference sequence). The CDR3 sequence is 17 residues long.

The CDR3 region is CASSQDVPAGGSEQFF. CDR3 DNA sequence: TGTGCCAGCAGCCAAGATGTCCCAGCGGGAGGATCTGAGCAGTTCTTC. The J gene is TRBJ2-1, the V gene TRBV4-2; 9 positions agree with TRBD2. Losses at the gene ends were 0 bases for V and 9 bases for J; bases not matched to a gene: 9. Germline V CDR1 and CDR2: LGHNA, YNFKEQ. The CDR3 is made up of 16 amino acids.

The V gene is TRBV2, the J gene TRBJ2-1, with D perhaps matching TRBD2 (5 bases). The CDR3 totals 13 residues. V lost 8 bases to trimming and J lost 4 bases, with 12 bases between them. CDR1 is SNHLY, CDR2 FYNNEI, per germline. CDR3 residues: CASGSVRYNEQFF. CDR3 sequence (DNA): TGTGCCAGCGGGAGTGTGAGGTACAATGAGCAGTTCTTC.

This clone was counted only a few times. The chain is built from TRBV7-8 and TRBJ1-2; D not certain. The CDR3 runs 12 residues. Germline V gene sequence: CDR1 SGHVS, CDR2 FQNEAQ. Trimming left V 2 bases short and J 2 bases short, with 3 bases between. CDR3 DNA: TGTGCCAGCAGCTTAAAGAACTATGGCTACACCTTC. Translation gives CASSLKNYGYTF. The full variable domain, rest sourced from reference TRBV7-8 and TRBJ1-2, is GAGVSQSPRYKVAKRGQDVALRCDPISGHVSLFWYQQALGQGPEFLTYFQNEAQLDKSGLPSDRFFAERPEGSVSTLKIQRTQQEDSAVYLCASSLKNYGYTFGSGTRLTVV.

CDR3 DNA: TGTGCCGGGGACAGGGTGGAGATCTATGGCTACACCTTC. Protein product: CAGDRVEIYGYTF. The chain links TRBV7-9 to TRBJ1-2, with 9 bases fitting TRBD1. Trimming cost V 11 bases and J 4 bases; bases outside gene matches: 8. The germline gives CDR1 SEHNR, CDR2 FQNEAQ (reference sequence). CDR3 length equals 13 residues.

The V gene is TRBV28, the J gene TRBJ1-4; D is possibly TRBD1 (5 bases). This CDR3 contains 16 residues. V shed 4 bases and J shed 7 bases, with 19 bases lying between them. Looked up from germline, CDR1 is MDHEN and CDR2 is SYDVKM. CDR3 amino acids: CASSSPTGDLGEKLFF. The CDR3 bases are TGTGCCAGCAGTTCTCCTACGGGGGACCTGGGTGAAAAACTGTTTTTT.

The V and J genes are TRBV23-1 and TRBJ2-7, with D possibly being TRBD2 (5 bases). TRBV23-1 is labeled an ORF, and its function is uncertain. V lost 0 bases, J lost 0 bases, and 12 bases lay in between. This CDR3 has 16 residues. DNA for the CDR3: TGCGCCAGCAGTCAATCCCCGCCGGGGAGCTCCTACGAGCAGTACTTC. Protein product: CASSQSPPGSSYEQYF.

In the case of this clone: This specimen includes other DNA sequences encoding the same CDR3. The V gene is TRBV6-5, the J gene TRBJ1-1; no clear D. Per germline, CDR1 MNHEY and CDR2 SVGAGI. V gave up 0 bases and J gave up 1 base, with 9 bases separating them. The CDR3 covers 15 residues. CDR3 sequence: CASSYSSRGNTEAFF. The CDR3 DNA is TGTGCCAGCAGTTACTCGAGTCGGGGGAACACTGAAGCTTTCTTT.